This entry lists 16 T cell receptor beta chains sequenced from one sample in a study of glioma-infiltrating T cells. Using RNA template, CDR3s of TCR alpha and beta were amplified with iRepertoire arm-PCR. TCRdb processed the multiplex PCR reads anew with MiXCR; each CDR3 protein has one entry. The sample contains 4,500 to 7,500 distinct CDR3 sequences, around 30% of which appear only once. The sequenced sample consisted of glioma tissue, nonneoplastic brain tissue, or PBMCs (not recorded which). These receptors all stem from a human donor with low-grade glioma or glioblastoma, undergoing nonglioma brain surgery, or in good health (not recorded which).

Remarks on this clonotype: A much larger clone lies one base from this, so it may be a read error. The chain employs TRBV13 and TRBJ2-7, with 8 bases aligning to TRBD2. V shed 5 bases, J shed 1 base, and the junction held 7 bases outside the gene matches. The CDR3 runs to 15 residues. From germline, CDR1 is PRHDT and CDR2 FYEKMQ (reference sequence). CDR3 residues: CASSLGIAGSYEQYV. CDR3 coding DNA: TGTGCCAGCAGCCTGGGGATAGCGGGGTCCTACGAGCAGTACGTC.

The table lists this clonotype with many counts. The chain uses TRBV4-3 and TRBJ1-3, with D uncertain. CDR1 and CDR2 (germline): LGHNA, YSLEER. V was pared by 0 bases and J by 0 bases, with 12 bases between. The CDR3 contains 17 residues. DNA for the CDR3: TGCGCCAGCAGCCAAGATTCGAACGGGTTCTCTGGAAACACCATATATTTT. Its translation is CASSQDSNGFSGNTIYF.

Sample share makes this clonotype medium-sized. This sequence joins TRBV27 and TRBJ2-5; D is unresolved. Germline lookup yields CDR1 MNHEY and CDR2 SMNVEV (reference sequence). The CDR3 consists of 15 residues. V lost 0 bases and J lost 2, with 10 bases in between. CDR3 residues: CASSLSWQKQETQYF. In DNA, the CDR3 is TGTGCCAGCAGTTTATCGTGGCAGAAACAAGAGACCCAGTACTTC.

By sample fraction, this clonotype is medium-sized. The V call is TRBV28, the J call TRBJ1-2; TRBD1 aligns across 9 bases. The ends lost 6 bases at V and 6 bases at J; junction bases unmatched: 8. CDR1 and CDR2 from the germline V gene are MDHEN and SYDVKM. The CDR3 consists of 14 residues. CDR3 coding DNA: TGTGCCAGCAGCCGCAGGACAGGGGACGATGGCTACACCTTC. It codes for CASSRRTGDDGYTF.

This chain links TRBV14 with TRBJ2-1; 7 nucleotides match TRBD2. Germline V CDR1 and CDR2: SGHDN, FVKESK. V was pared by 1 base and J by 4 bases, with 10 bases of the junction left unmatched. This CDR3 has 17 residues. The chain's CDR3 is CASSQGVRASGYNEQFF. In nucleotides, the CDR3 is TGTGCCAGCAGCCAAGGGGTCCGGGCTAGCGGTTACAATGAGCAGTTCTTC.

This clonotype came up many times. The chain uses TRBV7-3 and TRBJ2-3; D is uncertain. The CDR3 contains 13 residues. Germline V gene sequence: CDR1 SGHTA, CDR2 FQGTGA. With 5 bases removed from V and 4 bases from J, the gap between germline ends came to 10 bases. CDR3 coding DNA: TGTGCCAGCAGCATTTCAAGGGCAGATACGCAGTATTTT. Translated: CASSISRADTQYF. Full variable domain (outside the CDR3, taken from reference TRBV7-3 and TRBJ2-3): GAGVSQTPSNKVTEKGKYVELRCDPISGHTALYWYRQSLGQGPEFLIYFQGTGAADDSGLPNDRFFAVRPEGSVSTLKIQRTERGDSAVYLCASSISRADTQYFGPGTRLTVL.

The V gene is TRBV28, the J gene TRBJ2-1, with TRBD1 matching over 7 bases. The CDR3 sequence is 13 residues long. Germline V gene lookup returns CDR1 MDHEN and CDR2 SYDVKM. Trimming removed 4 bases from V and 8 bases from J; junction bases left unmatched: 5. The CDR3 is CASSSGQLYEQFF. CDR3 DNA: TGTGCCAGCAGTTCGGGACAGCTCTATGAGCAGTTCTTC. Drawing the rest from reference TRBV28 and TRBJ2-1, the complete variable domain is DVKVTQSSRYLVKRTGEKVFLECVQDMDHENMFWYRQDPGLGLRLIYFSYDVKMKEKGDIPEGYSVSREKKERFSLILESASTNQTSMYLCASSSGQLYEQFFGPGTRLTVL.

By sample fraction, this clonotype is medium-sized. The CDR3 sequence: CSAFSTDTQYF. For the CDR3, the DNA is TGCAGTGCGTTTAGCACAGATACGCAGTATTTT. The rearrangement links TRBV20-1 to TRBJ2-3; D is uncertain. CDR1 is DFQATT, CDR2 SNEGSKA, per germline (reference sequence). Trimming left V 6 bases short and J 0 bases short, with 4 bases between. The CDR3 has 11 amino acids.

This clonotype was picked up many times. The rearrangement uses TRBV18 and TRBJ2-5, with D tentatively TRBD2 (6 bases). Trimming removed 8 bases from V and 0 bases from J, with 10 bases in between. The CDR3 is 13 amino acids. Germline loops: CDR1 KGHSH, CDR2 LQKENI. CDR3 in amino acids: CASAGRYQETQYF. The CDR3 DNA reads TGTGCCAGCGCAGGGAGGTACCAAGAGACCCAGTACTTC.

This clonotype is categorized as medium-sized. The V and J genes are TRBV6-6 and TRBJ2-7; D call uncertain. The CDR3 contains 13 residues. V was shortened by 0 bases and J by 3 bases, with 6 bases between the two germline ends. Germline V gives CDR1 MNHNY, CDR2 SVGAGI (reference sequence). In DNA form, the CDR3 reads TGTGCCAGCAGTTACTCAATGGGCTACGAGCAGTACTTC. It translates to CASSYSMGYEQYF.

Many counts were recorded for this clonotype. The chain couples TRBV19 to TRBJ2-2; D is uncertain. This CDR3 has 13 residues. CDR1 and CDR2 from the germline V gene are LNHDA and SQIVND (reference sequence). The V and J ends lost 5 bases and 0 bases respectively, with 4 bases between them. CDR3 nucleotide sequence: TGTGCCAGTAGTGACCCGAACACCGGGGAGCTGTTTTTT. Translating gives CASSDPNTGELFF.

Many counts were recorded for this clonotype. This chain uses TRBV7-9 with TRBJ1-1; TRBD1 matches at 7 bases. The germline CDR1 and CDR2 sequences are SEHNR and FQNEAQ (reference sequence). The CDR3 length is 21 residues. The V segment lost 2 bases and the J segment 7 bases; nucleotides outside the gene matches: 28. This CDR3 reads CASSLSPTIIRQGEVTSEAFF. The CDR3, as DNA: TGTGCCAGCAGCTTATCCCCTACTATCATAAGACAGGGTGAAGTAACCAGTGAAGCTTTCTTT.

This clonotype was counted once. A junction boundary mismatches the germline segment, possibly from a read error. This chain uses TRBV19 with TRBJ2-1; D possibly corresponds to TRBD2 (6 bases). Germline CDR1 and CDR2: LNHDA and SQIVND (reference sequence). CDR3 length: 15 residues. The DNA of the CDR3 is TGTGCCAGTAGTATAATGGCGGGGAGGTACAATGAGCAGTTCTTT. Translated, it gives CASSIMAGRYNEQFF.

Sample share makes this clonotype medium-sized. V and J are TRBV15 and TRBJ2-1, with 12 bases identical to TRBD2. The CDR3 sequence is 15 residues long. Germline values: CDR1 LNHNV, CDR2 YYDKDF (reference sequence). With 1 base clipped from V and 7 bases from J, the junction kept 2 bases outside the gene matches. As DNA, the CDR3 is TGTGCCACCAGCAGAGGAACTAGCGGGAGGAATGAGCAGTTCTTC. The encoded protein is CATSRGTSGRNEQFF.

In its sample, this clonotype was seen many times. V is TRBV7-3 and J is TRBJ2-1; 11 nucleotides line up with TRBD2. With 3 bases clipped from V and 4 bases from J, the junction kept 2 bases outside the gene matches. The CDR3 has 15 residues. CDR1 and CDR2 (germline): SGHTA, FQGTGA. CDR3 DNA sequence: TGTGCCAGCAGCTTCCGACTAGCGGGATACAATGAGCAGTTCTTC. Encoded protein: CASSFRLAGYNEQFF.

This chain links TRBV4-2 with TRBJ2-2, with 11 bases that match TRBD2. From germline, CDR1 is LGHNA and CDR2 YNFKEQ. Trimming cost V 4 bases and J 3 bases; bases outside gene matches: 1. The CDR3 extends over 15 amino acids. CDR3 sequence: CASSPLAGDTGELFF. As DNA, the CDR3 is TGTGCCAGCAGCCCACTAGCGGGAGACACCGGGGAGCTGTTTTTT.